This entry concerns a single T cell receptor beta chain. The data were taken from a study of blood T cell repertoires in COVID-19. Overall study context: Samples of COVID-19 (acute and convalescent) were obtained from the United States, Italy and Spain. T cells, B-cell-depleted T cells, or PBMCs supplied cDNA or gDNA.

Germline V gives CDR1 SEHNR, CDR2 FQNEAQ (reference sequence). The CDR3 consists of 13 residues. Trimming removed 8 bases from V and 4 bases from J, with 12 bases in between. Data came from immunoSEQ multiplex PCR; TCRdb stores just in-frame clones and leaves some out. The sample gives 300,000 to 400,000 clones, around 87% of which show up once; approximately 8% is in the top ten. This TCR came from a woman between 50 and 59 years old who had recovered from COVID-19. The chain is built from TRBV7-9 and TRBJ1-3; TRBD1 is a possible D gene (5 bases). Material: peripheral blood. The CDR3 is CASRTGRGNTIYF. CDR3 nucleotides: TGTGCCAGCCGAACAGGCCGGGGAAACACCATATATTTT.